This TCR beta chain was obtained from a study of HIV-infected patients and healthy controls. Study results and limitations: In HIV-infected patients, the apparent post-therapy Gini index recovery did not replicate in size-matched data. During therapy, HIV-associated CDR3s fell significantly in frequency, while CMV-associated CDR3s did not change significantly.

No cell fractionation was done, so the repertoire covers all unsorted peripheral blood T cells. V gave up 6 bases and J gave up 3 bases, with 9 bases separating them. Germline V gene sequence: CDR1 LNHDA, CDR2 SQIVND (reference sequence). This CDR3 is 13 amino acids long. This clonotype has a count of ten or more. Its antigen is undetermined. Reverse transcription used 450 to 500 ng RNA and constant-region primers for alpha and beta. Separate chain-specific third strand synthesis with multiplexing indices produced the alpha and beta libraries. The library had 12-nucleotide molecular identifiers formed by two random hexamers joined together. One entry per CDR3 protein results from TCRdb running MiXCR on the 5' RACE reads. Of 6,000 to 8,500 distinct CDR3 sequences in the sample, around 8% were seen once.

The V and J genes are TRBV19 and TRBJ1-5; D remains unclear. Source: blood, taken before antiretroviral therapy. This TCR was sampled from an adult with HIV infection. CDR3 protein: CASRSGNNQPQHF. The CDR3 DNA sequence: TGTGCCAGTAGGTCCGGGAACAATCAGCCCCAGCATTTT.